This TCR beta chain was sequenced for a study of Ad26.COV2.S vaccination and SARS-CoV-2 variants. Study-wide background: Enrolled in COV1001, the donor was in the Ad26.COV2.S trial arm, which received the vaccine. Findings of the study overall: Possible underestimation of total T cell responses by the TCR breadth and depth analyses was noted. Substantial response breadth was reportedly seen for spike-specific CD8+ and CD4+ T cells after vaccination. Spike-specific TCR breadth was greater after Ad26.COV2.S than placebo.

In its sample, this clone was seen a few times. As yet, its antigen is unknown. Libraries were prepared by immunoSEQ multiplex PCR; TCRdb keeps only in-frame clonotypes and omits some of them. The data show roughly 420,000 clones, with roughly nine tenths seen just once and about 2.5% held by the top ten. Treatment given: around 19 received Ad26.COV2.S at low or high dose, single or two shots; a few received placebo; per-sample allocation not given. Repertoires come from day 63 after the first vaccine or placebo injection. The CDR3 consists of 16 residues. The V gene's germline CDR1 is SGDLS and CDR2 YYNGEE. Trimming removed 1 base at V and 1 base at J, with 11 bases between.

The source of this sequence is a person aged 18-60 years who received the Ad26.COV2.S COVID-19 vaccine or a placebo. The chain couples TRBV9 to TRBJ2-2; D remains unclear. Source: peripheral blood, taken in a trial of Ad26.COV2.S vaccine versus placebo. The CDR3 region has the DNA TGTGCCAGCAGCGTACCCGACGTATGGAACACCGGGGAGCTGTTTTTT. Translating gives CASSVPDVWNTGELFF.